These 21 T cell receptor beta chains share one sample of origin, sequenced in a study of CD8 T cells in ankylosing spondylitis. TCRdb fed the 5' RACE reads into MiXCR, producing one record per CDR3 protein. This table has about 240,000 distinct CDR3 sequences, around 10% appearing once. Sequenced: blood, either unsorted or a sorted T cell fraction (not recorded which). Receptors originate from a male donor with ankylosing spondylitis or in good health (not recorded which).

As concerns this clonotype: A much larger clone differs from this one at a single base, so this may be a read error. The chain carries TRBV5-6 and TRBJ1-1; perhaps TRBD1 as D (6 bases). CDR1 is SGHDT, CDR2 YYEEEE, per germline. Trimming took off 2 bases at V and 4 bases at J, with 18 bases between the two ends. The CDR3 totals 16 residues. The CDR3 DNA is TGTGCCAGCAGCTTTGGGACTGGGACAACGAGCACTGAAGCTTTCTTT. The encoded protein is CASSFGTGTTSTEAFF.

This clonotype was seen many times. V usage is TRBV6-5 and J usage is TRBJ1-2; D is ambiguous. V gave up 4 bases and J gave up 9 bases, with 15 bases separating them. The CDR3 runs to 13 residues. The V gene's germline CDR1 is MNHEY and CDR2 SVGAGI. DNA of the CDR3: TGTGCCAGCAGTTTCGGTACCGAGTTCAGCTACACCTTC. It yields the protein CASSFGTEFSYTF.

This clonotype occurred a few times. The gene calls are TRBV20-1 and TRBJ2-1; 9 bases are shared with TRBD2. V lost 4 bases and J lost 7; bases outside the gene matches: 14. Germline loops: CDR1 DFQATT, CDR2 SNEGSKA (reference sequence). CDR3 length: 16 amino acids. Written as DNA, the CDR3 is TGCAGTGCTAACACCGGGACTAGCATTTTTTTAAATGAGCAGTTCTTC. Encoded protein: CSANTGTSIFLNEQFF.

In its sample, this clonotype was seen many times. The chain has TRBV29-1 and TRBJ2-2; D is unclear. The CDR3 runs 13 residues. Germline V gene sequence: CDR1 SQVTM, CDR2 ANQGSEA. Trimming took 3 bases from V and 4 from J, leaving 9 bases between them. CDR3 coding DNA: TGCAGCGTTGAGGTGTCTCCCACCGGGGAGCTGTTTTTT. Its protein is CSVEVSPTGELFF.

This clonotype has only a few counts. The V gene is TRBV4-1, the J gene TRBJ2-5; D unclear. Trimming pared 0 bases from V and 5 bases from J, leaving 10 bases between. Germline V lookup: CDR1 MGHRA, CDR2 YSYEKL. The CDR3 spans 14 residues. The CDR3 DNA reads as TGCGCCAGCAGCCAAGAGCCTGCCTTGGAGACCCAGTACTTC. Translating it yields CASSQEPALETQYF.

This clonotype was found many times. This rearrangement joins TRBV5-1 to TRBJ2-2; 10 bases line up with TRBD2. This CDR3 contains 17 residues. V shed 5 bases, J shed 6 bases, and the junction held 13 bases outside the gene matches. The germline CDR1 and CDR2 sequences are SGHRS and YFSETQ. The CDR3 DNA reads as TGCGCCAGCAGGAGATTACCCAGCGGGGGGGCGTCCGGGGAGCTGTTTTTT. This codes for CASRRLPSGGASGELFF. Full variable domain (outside the CDR3, taken from reference TRBV5-1 and TRBJ2-2): KAGVTQTPRYLIKTRGQQVTLSCSPISGHRSVSWYQQTPGQGLQFLFEYFSETQRNKGNFPGRFSGRQFSNSRSEMNVSTLELGDSALYLCASRRLPSGGASGELFFGEGSRLTVL.

This clonotype was counted at least ten times. V gene TRBV20-1 combines with J gene TRBJ2-7; TRBD1 matches 8 bases. Germline V gene data show CDR1 as DFQATT and CDR2 as SNEGSKA (reference sequence). This CDR3 contains 13 residues. V lost 5 bases, J lost 5 bases, and 8 bases stayed unmatched. CDR3 protein: CSALPGQVHEQYF. Here the CDR3 DNA reads TGCAGTGCTTTACCGGGACAGGTCCACGAGCAGTACTTC.

Many counts were recorded for this clonotype. J is TRBJ2-2 and V is TRBV9, with 7 nucleotides matching TRBD1. The CDR3 is 16 residues long. J gave up 0 bases and V 3 bases, and 5 bases lay outside the gene matches. Germline CDR1 is SGDLS and CDR2 is YYNGEE. CDR3 sequence: CASSGWDSSNTGELFF. CDR3 coding DNA: TGTGCCAGCAGCGGATGGGACAGCTCGAACACCGGGGAGCTGTTTTTT.

The chain carries TRBV27 and TRBJ1-5, with 8 nucleotides matching TRBD1. CDR1 and CDR2 (germline): MNHEY, SMNVEV (reference sequence). The ends lost 6 bases at V and 2 bases at J; junction bases unmatched: 3. CDR3 size: 14 residues. The CDR3 DNA reads as TGTGCCAGCAGACTGACAGGGGGCAATCAGCCCCAGCATTTT. It codes for CASRLTGGNQPQHF.

This clonotype was observed many times. The V and J genes are TRBV4-1 and TRBJ1-1; the D is unclear. The V gene's germline CDR1 is MGHRA and CDR2 YSYEKL. This CDR3 spans 14 amino acids. Trimming took off 1 base at V and 7 bases at J, with 13 bases between the two ends. The CDR3 region has the DNA TGCGCCAGCAGCCAAGTAGAAGGGATTGGTGAAGCTTTCTTT. Translated, it gives CASSQVEGIGEAFF.

This clonotype was found many times. V and J are TRBV5-5 and TRBJ2-4; D perhaps matches TRBD1 (6 bases). From germline, CDR1 is SGHKS and CDR2 YYEKEE (reference sequence). Trimming stripped 4 bases from V and 3 bases from J, with 17 bases between. CDR3 length: 16 amino acids. The CDR3 spells CASSTRQAEGKNIQYF. The CDR3 DNA sequence: TGTGCCAGCAGCACACGACAGGCCGAGGGCAAAAACATTCAGTACTTC.

This clonotype was seen ten or more times. The J gene is TRBJ2-1, the V gene TRBV2; D might be TRBD2 (6 bases). The germline gives CDR1 SNHLY, CDR2 FYNNEI. V lost 5 bases to trimming and J lost 8 bases, with 19 bases between them. This CDR3 region has 15 residues. The DNA of the CDR3 is TGTGCCAGCAGTCCCCTCTTGACTAGTCGGTATGAGCAGTTCTTC. Encoded protein: CASSPLLTSRYEQFF.

V usage is TRBV11-2 and J usage is TRBJ1-1; D is possibly TRBD1 (5 bases). The V and J ends lost 5 bases and 1 base respectively, with 14 bases between them. The CDR3 contains 15 residues. Germline loops: CDR1 SGHAT, CDR2 FQNNGV. CDR3 in amino acids: CASSLTQGQNTEAFF. The CDR3 nucleotides are TGTGCCAGCAGCCTTACCCAAGGACAGAACACTGAAGCTTTCTTT.

The CDR3 loop is CASSQVRTTGKNYGYTF. The CDR3 coding sequence is TGCGCCAGCAGCCAAGTCCGAACGACGGGGAAGAACTATGGCTACACCTTC. The chain joins TRBV4-1 to TRBJ1-2; no clear D. V was pared by 1 base and J by 2 bases, with 17 bases between. The length of the CDR3 is 17 residues. The V gene's germline CDR1 is MGHRA and CDR2 YSYEKL.

This clonotype occurred many times. V usage is TRBV5-1 and J usage is TRBJ2-1; 7 bases align to TRBD2. Germline CDR1 is SGHRS and CDR2 is YFSETQ. V was pared by 4 bases and J by 7 bases, with 11 bases of the junction left unmatched. CDR3 length: 15 residues. The CDR3 reads CASSLRTAGVNEQFF. Here the CDR3 DNA reads TGCGCCAGCAGCCTCAGGACTGCGGGAGTGAATGAGCAGTTCTTC.

This clonotype was picked up many times. The chain recombines TRBV5-1 with TRBJ2-2, with 11 bases fitting TRBD2. The ends lost 5 bases at V and 0 bases at J; junction bases unmatched: 0. Per the germline V gene, CDR1 is SGHRS and CDR2 is YFSETQ. The CDR3 is made up of 15 amino acids. CDR3 region: CASRLAGANTGELFF. The CDR3 DNA follows: TGCGCCAGCAGACTAGCGGGAGCGAACACCGGGGAGCTGTTTTTT.

Ten or more counts support this clonotype. The chain combines TRBV5-1 with TRBJ2-3, with 10 bases fitting TRBD2. The CDR3 spans 16 residues. Trimming took 7 bases from V and 0 from J; bases not matched to a gene: 8. CDR1 and CDR2 from the germline V gene are SGHRS and YFSETQ. This CDR3 reads CASRSGRALSTDTQYF. DNA of the CDR3: TGCGCCAGCCGGAGCGGGAGGGCCCTCAGCACAGATACGCAGTATTTT. Complete variable domain (other parts from reference TRBV5-1 and TRBJ2-3): KAGVTQTPRYLIKTRGQQVTLSCSPISGHRSVSWYQQTPGQGLQFLFEYFSETQRNKGNFPGRFSGRQFSNSRSEMNVSTLELGDSALYLCASRSGRALSTDTQYFGPGTRLTVL.

This clonotype appeared many times. V usage is TRBV12-3 or TRBV12-4 and J usage is TRBJ2-3, with TRBD2 matching 14 bases. V shed 4 bases, J shed 9 bases, and the junction held 3 bases outside the gene matches. The CDR3 consists of 14 residues. CDR3: CASSYRLAGGTQYF. CDR3 nucleotide sequence: TGTGCCAGCAGTTACCGACTAGCGGGGGGGACGCAGTATTTT.

This clonotype has ten or more counts. The genes are TRBV9 and TRBJ2-1, with 9 nucleotides matching TRBD2. Germline assignment: CDR1 SGDLS and CDR2 YYNGEE. The CDR3 is 15 amino acids. Trimming cost V 0 bases and J 9 bases; bases outside gene matches: 7. CDR3 region: CASSVDLAGWSEQFF. CDR3 DNA: TGTGCCAGCAGCGTAGACCTAGCGGGGTGGTCTGAGCAGTTCTTC.

This clonotype appeared a few times. The genes are TRBV7-6 and TRBJ2-2; 14 nucleotides align to TRBD2. The length of the CDR3 is 17 residues. V trimming: 6 bases; J trimming: 4 bases; junction bases outside the gene matches: 7. In germline, CDR1 is SGHVS, CDR2 FNYEAQ. This chain's CDR3 is CASRGTGLAGATGELFF. CDR3 sequence (DNA): TGTGCCAGCAGGGGAACGGGACTAGCGGGGGCCACCGGGGAGCTGTTTTTT.

This clonotype was seen a handful of times. The J gene is TRBJ1-4, the V gene TRBV7-9; the D is unclear. CDR1 is SEHNR, CDR2 FQNEAQ, per germline (reference sequence). The CDR3 consists of 16 residues. V lost 5 bases and J lost 4, with 17 bases in between. This CDR3 is CASSPGDGIVNEKLFF. The CDR3 nucleotides read TGTGCCAGCAGCCCGGGCGACGGGATCGTTAATGAAAAACTGTTTTTT.